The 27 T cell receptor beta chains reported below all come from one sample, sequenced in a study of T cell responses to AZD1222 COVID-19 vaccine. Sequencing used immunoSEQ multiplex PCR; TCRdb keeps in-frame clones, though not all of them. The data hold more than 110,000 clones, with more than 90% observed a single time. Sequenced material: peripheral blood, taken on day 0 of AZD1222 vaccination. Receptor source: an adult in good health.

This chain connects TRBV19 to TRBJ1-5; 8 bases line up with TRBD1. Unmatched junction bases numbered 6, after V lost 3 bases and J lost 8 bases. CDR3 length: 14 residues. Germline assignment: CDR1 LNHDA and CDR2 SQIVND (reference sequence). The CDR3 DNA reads TGTGCCAGTAGTATCGGACAGGGAGGGGAGCCCCAGCATTTT. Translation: CASSIGQGGEPQHF.

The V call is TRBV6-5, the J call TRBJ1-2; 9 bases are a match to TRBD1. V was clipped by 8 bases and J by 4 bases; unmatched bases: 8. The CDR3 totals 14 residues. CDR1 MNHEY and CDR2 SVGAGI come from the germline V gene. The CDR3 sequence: CASGRGDRVYGYTF. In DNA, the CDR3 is TGTGCCAGCGGGCGAGGGGACAGGGTCTATGGCTACACCTTC.

The CDR3 DNA follows: TGTGCCAGTAGTCGACAAATTAGCGGGGAGACCCAGTACTTC. Its translation is CASSRQISGETQYF. The V and J genes are TRBV19 and TRBJ2-5, with 7 bases lining up with TRBD2. The germline CDR1 and CDR2 sequences are LNHDA and SQIVND (reference sequence). The CDR3 extends over 14 amino acids. V lost 5 bases, J lost 5 bases, and 8 bases stayed unmatched.

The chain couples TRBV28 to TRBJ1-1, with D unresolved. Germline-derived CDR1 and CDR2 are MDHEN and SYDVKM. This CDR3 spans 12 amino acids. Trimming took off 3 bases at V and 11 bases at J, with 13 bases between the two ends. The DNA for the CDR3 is TGTGCCAGCAGTTTTTTGGCGCGGTCGGCTTTCTTT. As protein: CASSFLARSAFF.

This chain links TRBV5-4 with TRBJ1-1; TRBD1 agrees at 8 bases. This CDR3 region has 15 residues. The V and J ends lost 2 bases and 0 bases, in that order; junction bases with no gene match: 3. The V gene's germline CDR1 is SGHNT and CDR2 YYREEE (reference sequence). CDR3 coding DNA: TGTGCCAGCAGCTTCACAGGGGGGATGAACACTGAAGCTTTCTTT. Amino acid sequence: CASSFTGGMNTEAFF.

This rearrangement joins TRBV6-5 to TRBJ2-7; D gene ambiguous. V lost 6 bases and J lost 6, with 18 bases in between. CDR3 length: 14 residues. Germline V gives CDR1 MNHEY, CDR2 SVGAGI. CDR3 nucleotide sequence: TGTGCCAGCAGCCCATCGGATCCACTAATCGAGCAGTACTTC. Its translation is CASSPSDPLIEQYF.

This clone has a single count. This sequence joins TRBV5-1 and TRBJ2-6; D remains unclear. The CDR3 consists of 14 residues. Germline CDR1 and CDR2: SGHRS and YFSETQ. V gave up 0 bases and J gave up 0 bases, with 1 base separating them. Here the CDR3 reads CASSLGSGANVLTF. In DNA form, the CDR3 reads TGCGCCAGCAGCTTGGGCTCTGGGGCCAACGTCCTGACTTTC.

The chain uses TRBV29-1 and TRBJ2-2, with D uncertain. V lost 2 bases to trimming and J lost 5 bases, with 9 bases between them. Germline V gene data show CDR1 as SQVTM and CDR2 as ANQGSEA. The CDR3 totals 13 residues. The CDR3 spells CSVEPANTGELFF. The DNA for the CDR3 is TGCAGCGTTGAACCGGCAAATACCGGGGAGCTGTTTTTT.

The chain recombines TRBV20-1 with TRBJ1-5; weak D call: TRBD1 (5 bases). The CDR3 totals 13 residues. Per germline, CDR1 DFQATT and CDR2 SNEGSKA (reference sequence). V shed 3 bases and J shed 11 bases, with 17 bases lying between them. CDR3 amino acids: CSASPPGGSAQHF. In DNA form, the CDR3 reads TGCAGTGCTAGTCCCCCGGGGGGATCAGCCCAGCATTTT.

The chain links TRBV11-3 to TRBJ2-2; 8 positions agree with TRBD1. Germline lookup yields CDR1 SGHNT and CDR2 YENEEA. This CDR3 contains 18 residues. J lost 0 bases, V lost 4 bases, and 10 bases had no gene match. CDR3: CASSSDRGRLANTGELFF. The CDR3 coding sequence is TGTGCCAGCAGCTCAGACAGGGGTCGATTGGCGAACACCGGGGAGCTGTTTTTT.

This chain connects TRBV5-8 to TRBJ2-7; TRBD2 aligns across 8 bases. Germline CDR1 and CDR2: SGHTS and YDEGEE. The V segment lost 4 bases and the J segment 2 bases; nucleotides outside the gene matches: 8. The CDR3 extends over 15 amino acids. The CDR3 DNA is TGTGCCAGCAGCGTTTCCGGGACTAGTCCCTACGAGCAGTACTTC. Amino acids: CASSVSGTSPYEQYF.

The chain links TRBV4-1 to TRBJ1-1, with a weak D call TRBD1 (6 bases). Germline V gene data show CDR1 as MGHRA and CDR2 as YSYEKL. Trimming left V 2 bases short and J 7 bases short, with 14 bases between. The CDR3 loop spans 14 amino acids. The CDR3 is CASSQLLDRVEAFF. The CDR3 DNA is TGCGCCAGCAGCCAACTCCTGGACAGAGTTGAAGCTTTCTTT.

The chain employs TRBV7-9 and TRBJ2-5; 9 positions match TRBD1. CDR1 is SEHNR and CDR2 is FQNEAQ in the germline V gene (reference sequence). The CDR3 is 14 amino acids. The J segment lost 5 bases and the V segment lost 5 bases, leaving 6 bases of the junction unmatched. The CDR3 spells CASSPGQGRETQYF. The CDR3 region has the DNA TGTGCCAGCAGCCCGGGACAGGGCAGGGAGACCCAGTACTTC.

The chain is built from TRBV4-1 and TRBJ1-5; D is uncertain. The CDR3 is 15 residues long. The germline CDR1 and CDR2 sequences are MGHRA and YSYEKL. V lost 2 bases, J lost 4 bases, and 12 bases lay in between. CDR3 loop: CASSQLGILNQPQHF. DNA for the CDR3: TGCGCCAGCAGCCAACTGGGCATATTAAATCAGCCCCAGCATTTT.

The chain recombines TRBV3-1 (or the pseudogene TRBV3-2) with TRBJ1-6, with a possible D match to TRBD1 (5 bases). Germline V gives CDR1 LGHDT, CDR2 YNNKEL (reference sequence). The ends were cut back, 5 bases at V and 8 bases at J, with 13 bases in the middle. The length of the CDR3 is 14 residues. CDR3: CASSYRTPYSPLHF. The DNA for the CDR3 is TGTGCCAGCAGCTATCGGACACCTTATTCACCCCTCCACTTT.

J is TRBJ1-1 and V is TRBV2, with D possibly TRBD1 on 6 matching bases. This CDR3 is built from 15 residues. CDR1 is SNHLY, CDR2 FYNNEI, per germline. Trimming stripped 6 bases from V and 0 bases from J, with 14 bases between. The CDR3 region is CASRWDINVNTEAFF. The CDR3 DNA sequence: TGTGCCAGCAGATGGGACATCAACGTGAACACTGAAGCTTTCTTT.

CDR3 in DNA: TGCGCCAGCAGCCAAGCTATTACAGAGTCCAACACAGATACGCAGTATTTT. It codes for CASSQAITESNTDTQYF. The gene calls are TRBV4-1 and TRBJ2-3; no firm D call. The CDR3 sequence is 17 residues long. V gave up 1 base and J gave up 2 bases, with 16 bases separating them. Germline CDR1 is MGHRA and CDR2 is YSYEKL.

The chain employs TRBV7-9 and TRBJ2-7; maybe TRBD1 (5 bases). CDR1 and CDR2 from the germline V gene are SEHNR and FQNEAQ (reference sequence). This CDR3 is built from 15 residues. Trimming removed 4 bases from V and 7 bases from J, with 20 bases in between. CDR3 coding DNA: TGTGCCAGCAGCTCGTTACGGATGACAGATGGTGAGCAGTACTTC. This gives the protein CASSSLRMTDGEQYF.

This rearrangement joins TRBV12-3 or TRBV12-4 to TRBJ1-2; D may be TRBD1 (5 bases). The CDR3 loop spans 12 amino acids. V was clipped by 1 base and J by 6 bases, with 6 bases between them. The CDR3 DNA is TGTGCCAGCAGTTTAGGGGGCAATGGCTACACCTTC. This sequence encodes CASSLGGNGYTF.

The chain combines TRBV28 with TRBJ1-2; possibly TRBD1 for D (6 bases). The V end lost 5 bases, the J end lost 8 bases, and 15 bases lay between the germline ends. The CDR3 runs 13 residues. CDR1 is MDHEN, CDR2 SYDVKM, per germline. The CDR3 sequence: CASSPATGGGYTF. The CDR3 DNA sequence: TGTGCCAGCAGTCCGGCGACAGGAGGCGGCTACACCTTC.

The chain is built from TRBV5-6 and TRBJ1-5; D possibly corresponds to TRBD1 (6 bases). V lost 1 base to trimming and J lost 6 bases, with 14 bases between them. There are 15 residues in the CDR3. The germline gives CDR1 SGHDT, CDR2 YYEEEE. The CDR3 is CASSLRSRGLQPQHF. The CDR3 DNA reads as TGTGCCAGCAGCTTGAGGAGCAGGGGCCTTCAGCCCCAGCATTTT.

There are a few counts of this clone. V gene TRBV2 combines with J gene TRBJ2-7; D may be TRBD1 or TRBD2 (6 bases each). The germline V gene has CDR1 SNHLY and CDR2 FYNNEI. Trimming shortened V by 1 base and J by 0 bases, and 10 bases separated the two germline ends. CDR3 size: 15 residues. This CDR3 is CASSEEQGLSYEQYF. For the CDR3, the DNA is TGTGCCAGCAGTGAAGAACAGGGACTCTCCTACGAGCAGTACTTC.

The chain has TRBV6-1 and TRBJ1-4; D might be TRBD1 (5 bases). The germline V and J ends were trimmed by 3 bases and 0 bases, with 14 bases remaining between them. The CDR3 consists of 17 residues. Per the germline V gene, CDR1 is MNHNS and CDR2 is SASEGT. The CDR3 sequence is CASSEGFEGPTNEKLFF. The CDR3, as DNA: TGTGCCAGCAGTGAGGGCTTCGAGGGGCCAACTAATGAAAAACTGTTTTTT.

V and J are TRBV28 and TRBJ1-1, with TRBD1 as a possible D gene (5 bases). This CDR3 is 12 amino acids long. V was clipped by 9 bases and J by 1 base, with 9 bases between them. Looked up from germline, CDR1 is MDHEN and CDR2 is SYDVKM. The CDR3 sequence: CASGTGNTEAFF. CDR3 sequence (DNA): TGTGCCAGTGGGACCGGGAACACTGAAGCTTTCTTT.

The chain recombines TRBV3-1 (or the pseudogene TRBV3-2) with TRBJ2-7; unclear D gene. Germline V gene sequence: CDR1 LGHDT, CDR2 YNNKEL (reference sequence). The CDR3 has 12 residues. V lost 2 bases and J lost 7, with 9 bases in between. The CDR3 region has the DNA TGTGCCAGCAGCCAAAGGCCTTTAGAGCAGTACTTC. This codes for CASSQRPLEQYF.

CDR3 DNA: TGTGCCAGCAGCCAAGATCTCTTTTATACCACCGGGGAGCTGTTTTTT. Protein product: CASSQDLFYTTGELFF. The rearrangement uses TRBV3-1 (or the pseudogene TRBV3-2) and TRBJ2-2; D ambiguous. Germline V gives CDR1 LGHDT, CDR2 YNNKEL (reference sequence). The V and J ends lost 0 bases and 4 bases respectively, with 12 bases between them. This CDR3 has 16 residues.

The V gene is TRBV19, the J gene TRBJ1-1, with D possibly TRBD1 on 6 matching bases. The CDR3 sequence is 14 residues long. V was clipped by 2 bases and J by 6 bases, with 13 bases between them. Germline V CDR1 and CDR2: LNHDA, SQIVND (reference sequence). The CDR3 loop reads CASSIIPQGSEAFF. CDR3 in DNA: TGTGCCAGTAGTATAATACCACAGGGATCTGAAGCTTTCTTT.